Sequencing of this T cell receptor beta chain was carried out in a study of T-cell memory formation after mild COVID-19 (dated by TCRdb to the early 2020s). Study-level background: Most TCR sequence clusters were specific to one of the two donors. Two young, previously healthy adult volunteers made up the cohort, one male and one female. Longitudinal TCRalpha and TCRbeta repertoire sequencing tracked T-cell clones expanding and contracting after mild COVID-19 in a couple of donors. What the authors observed across the whole study: Balanced CD4/CD8 phenotypes were observed for clones contracting from day 15 to 85, whereas a bias towards CD4+ was observed for a second wave of clones expanding from day 15 to 37. Some responding clones were found in pre-infection memory, which suggests that pre-existing cross-reactive memory T cells took part in the SARS-CoV-2 response. SARS-CoV-2 specificity of the second-wave clones peaking on day 37 was not confirmed. Contracting CD4+ clones were located mainly in the CM and EM memory subsets, whereas CD8+ clones were found to be enriched in EMRA. The study included only a couple of mild cases, and larger cohorts that include severe cases with pre-infection samples were judged to be necessary.

Reads for this sample came from an Illumina NovaSeq 6000. TCRalpha and TCRbeta cDNA libraries were built by 5'RACE with constant-segment primers, adding sample barcodes and unique molecular identifiers. Trizol reagent was used to extract RNA from every sample. Amplification of the libraries took two PCR steps, and the second step added a second sample barcode plus Illumina TruSeq adapters. Sequencing of libraries was performed on an Illumina NovaSeq with 2 x 150 bp paired-end reads. Per the authors' processing: Reads were demultiplexed and collapsed into UMI-guided consensus sequences with migec v1.2.7. Using mixcr v2.1.11, UMI consensuses were aligned to TRA and TRB V and J templates and then assembled into clonotypes. A clonotype was counted as expanded or contracted only if both edgeR and NoisET called the change significant, with noise models trained on biological replicates. For edgeR calls, the cutoffs were a false discovery rate-adjusted p below 0.01 and a log2 fold-change threshold of 1. As an exploratory analysis of dynamics, max-normalized trajectories of the 1000 most abundant clonotypes were examined with PCA combined with hierarchical clustering. The CD4 or CD8 phenotype of responding clones was assigned using the separately sequenced CD4+ and CD8+ repertoires. TCRdb reran the public reads through fastp at Q25 and MiXCR, keeping productive beta chains. Records with the same CDR3 protein are collapsed into one entry carrying the most frequent genes and DNA. Clone size and V and J calls follow TCRdb, not the original study. In all, the sample holds about 470,000 distinct CDR3 sequences, and 15% to 20% of those were seen once. The ten largest account for approximately 13% of the sample.

For this chain, trimming is 1 base at the V end and 5 bases at the J end, and the number of junction bases without a gene match is 7. The CDR3 holds 15 amino acids from the cysteine to the phenylalanine. Of all the DNA, just the CDR3 is kept, 45 bases in frame from base 1. CDR1 SGDLS and CDR2 YYNGEE are derived from the germline V gene. Ficoll-Paque density gradient centrifugation was used to isolate PBMCs. This clonotype was counted a few times. Its antigen is unknown. Base quality data are lacking; no much larger clone is found one base away. Sequenced sample: PBMCs or a T cell subset sorted from them (not recorded which). The sequence derives from an adult woman who had mild COVID-19 (a few samples of this study predate the infection). The sample titles of this study are shuffled in the database, so cell type and time point are left out; the donor was told from shared clones. This receptor chain uses TRBV9 and TRBJ2-7, and 9 junctional nucleotides match TRBD2. The DNA sequence is given as TGTGCCAGCAGCGTACATAGCGGGAGCCCCCACGAGCAGTACTTC. The resulting protein is CASSVHSGSPHEQYF. Beyond the CDR3, the reference TRBV9 and TRBJ2-7 genes provide the residues; the full variable domain reads: DSGVTQTPKHLITATGQRVTLRCSPRSGDLSVYWYQQSLDQGLQFLIQYYNGEERAKGNILERFSAQQFPDLHSELNLSSLELGDSALYFCASSVHSGSPHEQYFGPGTRLTVT.